Listed below are T cell receptor beta chains from one sample, sequenced in a study of blood T cell repertoires in COVID-19. Measured with immunoSEQ multiplex PCR; TCRdb has only the in-frame clones, and not every one. Among roughly 500,000 clones listed, approximately 88% were seen once. Sample: PBMCs or T cells enriched from blood (not recorded which). The receptors were sampled from a woman between 35 and 50 years old who had recovered from COVID-19. The CDR3 runs from the conserved cysteine through the conserved F or W. D genes are given only for firm matches. The size entry is marked missing in some rows and otherwise reads once, few, many or a size class.

abundance	v_gene	j_gene	d_gene	len	CDR3nt	CDR3aa
-	TRBV4-3	TRBJ2-3	-	15	TGCGCCAGCAGCCAAGATCTGTTCAGCACAGATACGCAGTATTTT	CASSQDLFSTDTQYF
-	TRBV5-5	TRBJ2-3	TRBD2	16	TGTGCCAGCAGCCCCTCGATTAGCGGGACCACAGATACGCAGTATTTT	CASSPSISGTTDTQYF
once	TRBV4-3	TRBJ1-1	-	14	TGCGCCAGCAGCCCAACACAGAAGAACACTGAAGCTTTCTTT	CASSPTQKNTEAFF
-	TRBV18	TRBJ2-7	TRBD1	14	TGTGCCAGCTCACCAGGGACAGGCCTTGGCGAGCAGTACTTC	CASSPGTGLGEQYF
-	TRBV14	TRBJ2-2	TRBD2	16	TGTGCCAGCAGCCAAGTTCCGGGACTAATAACCGGGGAGCTGTTTTTT	CASSQVPGLITGELFF
-	TRBV5-1	TRBJ2-1	-	14	TGCGCCAGCAGCTTGTCTAGTGACTACAATGAGCAGTTCTTC	CASSLSSDYNEQFF
-	TRBV20-1	TRBJ2-4	-	11	TGCAGTGCTAGAGCCCCTATCATTCAGTACTTC	CSARAPIIQYF
-	TRBV7-9	TRBJ1-5	-	16	TGTGCCAGCAGCTCAGTGACAGGTACTAGCAATCAGCCCCAGCATTTT	CASSSVTGTSNQPQHF
-	TRBV10-2	TRBJ1-5	-	13	TGCGCCAGCGGTCAAGGGAGGGTTCAGCCCCAGCATTTT	CASGQGRVQPQHF
-	TRBV15	TRBJ2-7	TRBD2	16	TGTGCCACCAGCAGGGGGACTAGCGGTACCTCCTACGAGCAGTACTTC	CATSRGTSGTSYEQYF
-	TRBV5-1	TRBJ1-6	TRBD1	13	TGCGCCAGCGGGGACAGACGGAATTCACCCCTCCACTTT	CASGDRRNSPLHF
few	TRBV30	TRBJ1-2	-	13	TGTGCCTGGTCGTCGGCAGGGAACTATGGCTACACCTTC	CAWSSAGNYGYTF
-	TRBV4-3	TRBJ1-2	-	19	TGCGCCAGCAGCCAAGACCCTGATGTTGGCGGGGGCGCCTTCGGTGGCTACACCTTC	CASSQDPDVGGGAFGGYTF
-	TRBV18	TRBJ2-7	-	14	TGTGCCAGCTCACCACCGTCCGGGACCTACGAGCAGTACTTC	CASSPPSGTYEQYF
-	TRBV5-6	TRBJ2-1	TRBD1	11	TGTGCCAGCAGAAGGGGGCCTGAGCAGTTCTTC	CASRRGPEQFF
-	TRBV18	TRBJ1-3	-	16	TGTGCCAGCTCACCACCTAACAGTTATCCTGGAAACACCATATATTTT	CASSPPNSYPGNTIYF
-	TRBV4-3	TRBJ2-1	TRBD2	15	TGCGCCAGCAGCCAAGATCAGCGGGATATCGATGAGCAGTTCTTC	CASSQDQRDIDEQFF
many	TRBV2	TRBJ1-1	-	15	TGTGCCAGCAGTGAATTCTGGGGGCAGAGGACTGAAGCTTTCTTT	CASSEFWGQRTEAFF
-	TRBV11-3	TRBJ1-1	TRBD1	15	TGTGCCAGCAGCTTAGACCAGGGGGCGAGCACTGAAGCTTTCTTT	CASSLDQGASTEAFF
-	TRBV7-2	TRBJ1-2	-	13	TGTGCCAGCAGCTTAGGTTTAATTGATGGCTACACCTTC	CASSLGLIDGYTF
-	TRBV24-1	TRBJ1-6	-	13	TGTGCCACCAGTGCCTCAGGGAATTCACCCCTCCACTTT	CATSASGNSPLHF
few	TRBV4-1	TRBJ2-3	TRBD2	15	TGCGCCAGCAGCCAAGATCTGGCTAGCGGGATTGAGCAGTATTTT	CASSQDLASGIEQYF
-	TRBV27	TRBJ2-3	-	14	TGTGCCACAGCCCTAGCGAGGGGCACAGATACGCAGTATTTT	CATALARGTDTQYF
-	TRBV11-3	TRBJ1-4	TRBD1	15	TGTGCCAGCAGCGACGGGGGACAGTCTTATGAAAAACTGTTTTTT	CASSDGGQSYEKLFF
-	TRBV9	TRBJ1-2	-	13	TGTGCCAGCAGCGTCGGGGGGGTTGGAGGCTACACCTTC	CASSVGGVGGYTF
-	TRBV6-5	TRBJ1-2	-	14	TGTGCCAGCAGTTACTTTGTGGGCGATTATGGCTACACCTTC	CASSYFVGDYGYTF
-	TRBV29-1	TRBJ1-1	TRBD1	14	TGCAGCGCAGATATTACAGGGGAGAACACTGAAGCTTTCTTT	CSADITGENTEAFF
-	TRBV7-9	TRBJ2-1	-	13	TGTGCCAGCAGCTTAAGCCCCGGCAATGAGCAGTTCTTC	CASSLSPGNEQFF
-	TRBV5-1	TRBJ2-7	-	14	TGCGCCAGCAGAGACTCTGGTGGTAACTACGAGCAGTACTTC	CASRDSGGNYEQYF
-	TRBV11-3	TRBJ2-1	TRBD2	20	TGTGCCAGCAGCTTAGAAGGGCTAGCGGGAGATGGGTACACTGGGAATGAGCAGTTCTTC	CASSLEGLAGDGYTGNEQFF
-	TRBV5-6	TRBJ2-2	TRBD2	18	TGTGCCAGCAGCTTGGGAGCGGGAGGGTTCCCGAACACCGGGGAGCTGTTTTTT	CASSLGAGGFPNTGELFF
-	TRBV11-3	TRBJ2-7	-	13	TGTGCCAGCAGCCCCCAGGGTTCCCACGAGCAGTACTTC	CASSPQGSHEQYF
-	TRBV2	TRBJ1-5	-	16	TGTGCCAGCAGTGGGGGGGGTACTTATAGCAATCAGCCCCAGCATTTT	CASSGGGTYSNQPQHF